The entry below describes one TCR beta chain. The CDR3 covers 16 residues. With V trimmed by 1 base and J by 6 bases, 7 bases remained unmatched. Germline values: CDR1 MGHRA, CDR2 YSYEKL. TCRdb's copy holds only in-frame clones and misses some; the assay was immunoSEQ multiplex PCR. The sample includes 40,000 or so clones, about nine tenths seen only once; the top ten take about 7%. This sample stems from a study of graft-versus-host responses after intestinal transplantation. The wider study: Recipients received multivisceral, liver-intestinal, or isolated intestinal transplants.

The material was PBMCs, obtained roughly 270 days after transplant. The clonotype was recovered from a human patient who received an intestinal transplant, so some T cells may come from the graft donor. This chain links TRBV4-1 with TRBJ2-1, with 9 bases identical to TRBD2. The CDR3 DNA sequence: TGCGCCAGCAGCCAAGTCCTCAGCGGGGGGCCCAATGAGCAGTTCTTC. Residues: CASSQVLSGGPNEQFF.